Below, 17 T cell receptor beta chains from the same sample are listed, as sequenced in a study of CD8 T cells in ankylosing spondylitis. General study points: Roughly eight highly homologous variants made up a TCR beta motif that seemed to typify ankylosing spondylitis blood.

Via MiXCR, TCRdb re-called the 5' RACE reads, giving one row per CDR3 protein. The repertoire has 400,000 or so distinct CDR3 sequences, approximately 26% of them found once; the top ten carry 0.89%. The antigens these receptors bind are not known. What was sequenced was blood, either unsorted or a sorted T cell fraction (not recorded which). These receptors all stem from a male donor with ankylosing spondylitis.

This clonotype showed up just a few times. The DNA of the CDR3 is TGTGCCAGCAGCTGGACCTCCGGGACTAGTTCTAACAGGGAGCTGTTTTTT. This gives the protein CASSWTSGTSSNRELFF. The V and J genes are TRBV7-2 and TRBJ2-2, with 8 nucleotides matching TRBD2. Germline CDR1 is SGHTA and CDR2 is FQGNSA. The V and J ends lost 4 bases and 9 bases, in that order; junction bases with no gene match: 16. The CDR3 spans 17 residues.

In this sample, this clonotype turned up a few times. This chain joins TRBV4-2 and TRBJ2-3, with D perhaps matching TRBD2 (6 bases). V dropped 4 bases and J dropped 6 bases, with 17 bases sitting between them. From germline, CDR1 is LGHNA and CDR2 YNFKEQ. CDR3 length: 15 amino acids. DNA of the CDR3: TGTGCCAGCAGCCTACGGGAGATCGGGGTGGATACGCAGTATTTT. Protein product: CASSLREIGVDTQYF.

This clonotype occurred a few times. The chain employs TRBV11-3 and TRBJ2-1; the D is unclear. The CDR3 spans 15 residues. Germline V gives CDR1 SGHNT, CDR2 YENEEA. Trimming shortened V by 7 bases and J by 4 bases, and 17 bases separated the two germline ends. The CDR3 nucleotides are TGTGCCAGCACACACCAATTGGTCAGTTACAATGAGCAGTTCTTC. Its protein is CASTHQLVSYNEQFF.

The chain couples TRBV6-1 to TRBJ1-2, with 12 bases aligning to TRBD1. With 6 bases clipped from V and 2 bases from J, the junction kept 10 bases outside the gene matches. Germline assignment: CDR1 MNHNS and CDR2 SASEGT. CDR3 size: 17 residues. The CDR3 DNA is TGTGCCAGCAGCCCCCTGGGGACAGGGGGCAGCAACTATGGCTACACCTTC. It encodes CASSPLGTGGSNYGYTF.

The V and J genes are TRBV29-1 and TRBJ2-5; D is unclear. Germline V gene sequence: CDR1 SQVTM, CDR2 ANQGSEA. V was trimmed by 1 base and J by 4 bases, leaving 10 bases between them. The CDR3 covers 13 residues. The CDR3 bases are TGCAGCGTTGAAGTCCTATTGGGAGAGACCCAGTACTTC. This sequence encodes CSVEVLLGETQYF.

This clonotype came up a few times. CDR3: CASSLEGPVYTGELFF. The CDR3 coding sequence is TGTGCCAGCAGCTTAGAGGGCCCTGTATACACCGGGGAGCTGTTTTTT. The chain joins TRBV7-6 to TRBJ2-2; D is undetermined. The CDR3 consists of 16 residues. Germline CDR1 and CDR2: SGHVS and FNYEAQ. Trimming pared 1 base from V and 3 bases from J, leaving 12 bases between.

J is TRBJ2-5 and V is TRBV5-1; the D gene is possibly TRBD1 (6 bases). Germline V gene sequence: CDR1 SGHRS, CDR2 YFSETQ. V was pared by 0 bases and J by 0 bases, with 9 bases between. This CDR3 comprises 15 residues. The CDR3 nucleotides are TGCGCCAGCAGCTTGGGGACAGTGTACCAAGAGACCCAGTACTTC. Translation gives CASSLGTVYQETQYF.

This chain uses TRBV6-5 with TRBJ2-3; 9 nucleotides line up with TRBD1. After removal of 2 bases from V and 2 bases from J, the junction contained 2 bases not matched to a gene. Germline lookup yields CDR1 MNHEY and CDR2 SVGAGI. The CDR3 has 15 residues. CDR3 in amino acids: CASSYGTGITDTQYF. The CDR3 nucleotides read TGTGCCAGCAGTTACGGGACAGGGATCACAGATACGCAGTATTTT.

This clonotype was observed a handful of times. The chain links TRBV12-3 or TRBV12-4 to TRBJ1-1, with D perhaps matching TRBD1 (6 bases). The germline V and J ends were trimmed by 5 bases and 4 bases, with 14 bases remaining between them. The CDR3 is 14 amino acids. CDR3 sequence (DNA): TGTGCCAGCAGTGAGCGGACAGACCCCACTGAAGCTTTCTTT. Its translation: CASSERTDPTEAFF.

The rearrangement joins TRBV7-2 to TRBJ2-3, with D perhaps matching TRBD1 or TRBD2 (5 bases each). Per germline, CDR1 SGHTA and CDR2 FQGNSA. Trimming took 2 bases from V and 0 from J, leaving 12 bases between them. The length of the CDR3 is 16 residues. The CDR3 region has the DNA TGTGCCAGCAGCTTAACCCGGGACGGTAGCACAGATACGCAGTATTTT. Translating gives CASSLTRDGSTDTQYF. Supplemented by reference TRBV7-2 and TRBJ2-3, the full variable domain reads GAGVSQSPSNKVTEKGKDVELRCDPISGHTALYWYRQSLGQGLEFLIYFQGNSAPDKSGLPSDRFSAERTGGSVSTLTIQRTQQEDSAVYLCASSLTRDGSTDTQYFGPGTRLTVL.

The CDR3 region has the DNA TGTGCCAGCAGCCAAGCGGTCGGGACCTACTACGAGCAGTACTTC. Its translation: CASSQAVGTYYEQYF. This chain links TRBV3-1 with TRBJ2-7; D possibly matches TRBD1 or TRBD2 (5 bases each). CDR3 length: 15 residues. The V end was cut by 1 base, the J end by 3 bases, with 13 bases between. Germline values: CDR1 LGHDT, CDR2 YNNKEL (reference sequence).

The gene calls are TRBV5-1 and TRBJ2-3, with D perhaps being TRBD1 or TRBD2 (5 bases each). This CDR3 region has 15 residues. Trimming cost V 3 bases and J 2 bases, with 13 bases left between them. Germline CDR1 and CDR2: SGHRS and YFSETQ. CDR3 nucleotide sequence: TGCGCCAGCAGCTCAACGGGACGAGTCACAGATACGCAGTATTTT. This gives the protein CASSSTGRVTDTQYF.

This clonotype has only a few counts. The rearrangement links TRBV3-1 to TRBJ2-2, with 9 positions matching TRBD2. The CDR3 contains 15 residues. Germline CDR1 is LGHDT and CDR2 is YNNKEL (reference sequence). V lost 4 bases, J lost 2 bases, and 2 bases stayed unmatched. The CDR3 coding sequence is TGTGCCAGCAGCCCACTAGCGGGCAACACCGGGGAGCTGTTTTTT. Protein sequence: CASSPLAGNTGELFF.

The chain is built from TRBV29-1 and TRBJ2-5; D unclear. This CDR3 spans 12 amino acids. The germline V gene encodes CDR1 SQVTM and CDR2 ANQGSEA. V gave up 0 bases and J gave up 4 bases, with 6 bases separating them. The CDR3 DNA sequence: TGCAGCGTTGAAGATCTAGGAGAGACCCAGTACTTC. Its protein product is CSVEDLGETQYF.

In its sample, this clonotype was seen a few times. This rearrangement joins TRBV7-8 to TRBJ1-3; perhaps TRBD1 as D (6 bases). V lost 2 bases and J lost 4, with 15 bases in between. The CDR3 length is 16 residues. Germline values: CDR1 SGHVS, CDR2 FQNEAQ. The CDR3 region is CASSLIGQLKGNTIYF. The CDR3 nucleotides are TGTGCCAGCAGCTTAATTGGACAGTTGAAAGGAAACACCATATATTTT.

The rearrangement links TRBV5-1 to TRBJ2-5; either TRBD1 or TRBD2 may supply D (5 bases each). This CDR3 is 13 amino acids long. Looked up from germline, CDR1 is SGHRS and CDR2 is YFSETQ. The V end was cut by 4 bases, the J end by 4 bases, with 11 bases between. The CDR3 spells CASSRDGRETQYF. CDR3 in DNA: TGCGCCAGCAGCCGGGACGGAAGAGAGACCCAGTACTTC.

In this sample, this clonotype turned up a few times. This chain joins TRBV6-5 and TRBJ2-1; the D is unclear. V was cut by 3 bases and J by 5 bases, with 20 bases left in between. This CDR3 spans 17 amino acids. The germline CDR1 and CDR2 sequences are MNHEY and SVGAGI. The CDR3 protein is CASSYFLTFRWNNEQFF. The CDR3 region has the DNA TGTGCCAGCAGTTATTTCCTGACATTTAGGTGGAACAATGAGCAGTTCTTC.